These 20 T cell receptor beta chains were all obtained from the same sample, sequenced in a study of graft-versus-host responses after intestinal transplantation. For these receptors, no antigen is known. Clones were sequenced by immunoSEQ multiplex PCR, and TCRdb holds only the in-frame ones, with some missing. The sample includes fewer than 90,000 clones, about 94% of them seen just once. The sample consisted of unstimulated CD4+ T cells sorted from spleen or lymph node cells, taken before transplant. Receptors were obtained from a human donor who was the organ donor for an intestinal transplant.

The chain employs TRBV18 and TRBJ2-5; tentative D call: TRBD1 (6 bases). V lost 8 bases to trimming and J lost 2 bases, with 12 bases between them. The germline CDR1 and CDR2 sequences are KGHSH and LQKENI. CDR3 length: 13 amino acids. The CDR3 DNA reads as TGTGCCAGCAAAGCAGGGGTACAAGAGACCCAGTACTTC. It codes for CASKAGVQETQYF.

The V and J genes are TRBV6-6 and TRBJ1-1; a possible D gene is TRBD1 (5 bases). Germline loops: CDR1 MNHNY, CDR2 SVGAGI (reference sequence). V was clipped by 2 bases and J by 3 bases, with 7 bases between them. This CDR3 is built from 13 residues. The CDR3 nucleotides read TGTGCCAGCAGTTACGGCAGGGACACTGAAGCTTTCTTT. This gives the protein CASSYGRDTEAFF.

V gene TRBV4-3 combines with J gene TRBJ2-1; D might be TRBD1 (5 bases). Germline loops: CDR1 LGHNA, CDR2 YSLEER. The CDR3 has 17 residues. Trimming removed 0 bases from V and 1 base from J, with 13 bases in between. This CDR3 reads CASSQEPLQGSYNEQFF. The CDR3 DNA follows: TGCGCCAGCAGCCAAGAGCCCCTCCAGGGATCCTACAATGAGCAGTTCTTC.

The chain employs TRBV11-2 and TRBJ1-1; 9 positions match TRBD1. Per germline, CDR1 SGHAT and CDR2 FQNNGV. The length of the CDR3 is 14 residues. Trimming at V came to 5 bases and at J to 11 bases, leaving 12 bases not matched to a gene. Written as DNA, the CDR3 is TGTGCCAGCAGCCTTGACGGACAGGGGAGCGTGGCTTTCTTT. As protein: CASSLDGQGSVAFF.

The V call is TRBV2, the J call TRBJ2-1; D call uncertain. Germline V gene data show CDR1 as SNHLY and CDR2 as FYNNEI. With 7 bases removed from V and 8 bases from J, the gap between germline ends came to 12 bases. This CDR3 spans 12 amino acids. CDR3 sequence reads: CASIQFSDEQFF. In DNA form, the CDR3 reads TGTGCCAGCATTCAATTCTCGGATGAGCAGTTCTTC.

CDR3 bases: TGTGCCAGCAGCCCGTCCGGACAGTACGAGACCCAGTACTTC. Its translation is CASSPSGQYETQYF. The chain uses TRBV7-3 and TRBJ2-5; perhaps TRBD1 as D (6 bases). The CDR3 contains 14 residues. The V gene lost 5 bases and the J gene lost 5 bases, with 15 bases spanning the gap. The germline CDR1 and CDR2 sequences are SGHTA and FQGTGA.

In its sample, this clone was seen once. The rearrangement uses TRBV6-1 and TRBJ2-6; perhaps TRBD1 as D (6 bases). The CDR3 is 18 amino acids. The germline gives CDR1 MNHNS, CDR2 SASEGT. V lost 1 base and J lost 0, with 13 bases in between. CDR3 in DNA: TGTGCCAGCAGTGAAGTAACAGGGATTACCTCTGGGGCCAACGTCCTGACTTTC. Translation: CASSEVTGITSGANVLTF.

This clone was recorded once. The chain carries TRBV7-2 and TRBJ1-5; D gene ambiguous. Germline V gene data show CDR1 as SGHTA and CDR2 as FQGNSA. The CDR3 runs to 15 residues. The V and J ends lost 1 base and 1 base respectively, with 8 bases between them. CDR3 residues: CASSLGGRSNQPQHF. The CDR3 region has the DNA TGTGCCAGCAGCTTAGGCGGGAGGAGCAATCAGCCCCAGCATTTT.

The V and J genes are TRBV28 and TRBJ2-2; D uncertain. Germline CDR1 MDHEN, CDR2 SYDVKM. Trimming cost V 6 bases and J 2 bases, with 19 bases left between them. CDR3 length equals 17 residues. CDR3 sequence (DNA): TGTGCCAGCAGCCCACCCGTGGGTCCTACCAACACCGGGGAGCTGTTTTTT. Protein sequence: CASSPPVGPTNTGELFF. Based on the CDR3 plus reference TRBV28 and TRBJ2-2, the full variable domain is DVKVTQSSRYLVKRTGEKVFLECVQDMDHENMFWYRQDPGLGLRLIYFSYDVKMKEKGDIPEGYSVSREKKERFSLILESASTNQTSMYLCASSPPVGPTNTGELFFGEGSRLTVL.

This chain connects TRBV5-1 to TRBJ2-3, with 8 nucleotides matching TRBD2. V was clipped by 0 bases and J by 1 base; unmatched bases: 1. CDR3 size: 15 residues. CDR1 and CDR2 (germline): SGHRS, YFSETQ. The CDR3 is CASSLGAGGTDTQYF. CDR3 in DNA: TGCGCCAGCAGCTTGGGAGCGGGGGGCACAGATACGCAGTATTTT.

This clone showed up just once. CDR3 in DNA: TGCAGTGCTGGGATGTACACTGAAGCTTTCTTT. Its protein product is CSAGMYTEAFF. The rearrangement uses TRBV20-1 and TRBJ1-1; no clear D. V dropped 5 bases and J dropped 3 bases, with 7 bases sitting between them. The CDR3 contains 11 residues. Germline values: CDR1 DFQATT, CDR2 SNEGSKA (reference sequence).

This chain uses TRBV14 with TRBJ1-1; D unclear. With 0 bases removed from V and 4 bases from J, the gap between germline ends came to 6 bases. The germline CDR1 and CDR2 sequences are SGHDN and FVKESK. The CDR3 spans 13 residues. The DNA for the CDR3 is TGTGCCAGCAGCCAAGACCGGGGCACTGAAGCTTTCTTT. It translates to CASSQDRGTEAFF.

This clone has more than one count but fewer than ten. This chain links TRBV19 with TRBJ2-6; perhaps TRBD1 as D (6 bases). The CDR3 covers 17 residues. The germline V gene encodes CDR1 LNHDA and CDR2 SQIVND (reference sequence). Trimming took off 7 bases at V and 1 base at J, with 17 bases between the two ends. CDR3: CASMGAFFRSGANVLTF. CDR3 in DNA: TGTGCCAGTATGGGGGCCTTCTTTCGGTCTGGGGCCAACGTCCTGACTTTC.

This rearrangement joins TRBV6-1 to TRBJ1-5; 10 bases are a match to TRBD1. The CDR3 loop spans 16 amino acids. Germline-derived CDR1 and CDR2 are MNHNS and SASEGT. V lost 4 bases to trimming and J lost 0 bases; unmatched junction nucleotides: 3. The CDR3 coding sequence is TGTGCCAGCAGTGGACAGGGGGCGAATAGCAATCAGCCCCAGCATTTT. Translated, it gives CASSGQGANSNQPQHF.

The J gene is TRBJ2-5, the V gene TRBV7-2; D is possibly TRBD1 or TRBD2 (5 bases each). The CDR3 is made up of 14 amino acids. Germline loops: CDR1 SGHTA, CDR2 FQGNSA. V was shortened by 2 bases and J by 5 bases, with 12 bases between the two germline ends. The CDR3 region has the DNA TGTGCCAGCAGCTTACTGAGGGGTTTGGAGACCCAGTACTTC. Protein: CASSLLRGLETQYF.

This chain uses TRBV30 with TRBJ2-5; D is undetermined. The CDR3 extends over 16 amino acids. Trimming pared 3 bases from V and 0 bases from J, leaving 17 bases between. In germline, CDR1 is GTSNPN, CDR2 SVGIG (reference sequence). The CDR3 here is CAWSRARIWDQETQYF. The CDR3 bases are TGTGCCTGGAGCCGGGCTCGTATTTGGGACCAAGAGACCCAGTACTTC.

This clone was seen once. This chain joins TRBV5-1 and TRBJ1-6, with D unclear. V lost 0 bases, J lost 7 bases, and 8 bases lay in between. Per the germline V gene, CDR1 is SGHRS and CDR2 is YFSETQ. The CDR3 has 14 amino acids. In DNA form, the CDR3 reads TGCGCCAGCAGCTTGGGGGCAGTGAATTCACCCCTCCACTTT. This sequence encodes CASSLGAVNSPLHF.

This chain links TRBV4-2 with TRBJ2-1, with 7 bases matching TRBD2. The CDR3 has 15 amino acids. The ends lost 2 bases at V and 7 bases at J; junction bases unmatched: 8. The germline V gene has CDR1 LGHNA and CDR2 YNFKEQ. The CDR3 is CASSQTPGLMNEQFF. The DNA of the CDR3 is TGTGCCAGCAGCCAAACGCCGGGACTAATGAATGAGCAGTTCTTC.

This clone was detected only once. The chain is built from TRBV4-2 and TRBJ2-1; no reliable D call. The germline gives CDR1 LGHNA, CDR2 YNFKEQ. The CDR3 has 15 amino acids. V gave up 0 bases and J gave up 4 bases, with 10 bases separating them. This CDR3 reads CASSQDHPPYNEQFF. DNA for the CDR3: TGTGCCAGCAGCCAAGACCATCCCCCGTACAATGAGCAGTTCTTC.

The rearrangement uses TRBV19 and TRBJ1-6; 9 positions agree with TRBD1. Looked up from germline, CDR1 is LNHDA and CDR2 is SQIVND (reference sequence). The V and J ends lost 6 bases and 9 bases, in that order; junction bases with no gene match: 6. The CDR3 length is 14 residues. CDR3 nucleotides: TGTGCCAGTAGGCTGGGACAGGGCGGTTCACCCCTCCACTTT. Translating gives CASRLGQGGSPLHF.